This entry describes one TCR beta chain. No antigen is known for it. Relapses following autologous stem cell transplantation were seen in all patients, with brentuximab vedotin exposure varying. Each best response was a complete response, a partial response or progressive disease. This sample is drawn from a study of PD-1 blockade in classical Hodgkin lymphoma. The study, taken as a whole, reports: Baseline diversity in complete responders resembled that of newly diagnosed patients. No one has yet defined what causes the repertoire differences, which may be disease activity or prior therapy. A significant rise in TCR diversity by C4D1 was seen for CD4+ but not CD8+ cells.

Here immunoSEQ multiplex PCR was the method, and the copy in TCRdb shows in-frame clones only, minus some. The table shows more than 30,000 clones, with 76% occurring only once. The TCR sequence derives from a human donor with classical Hodgkin lymphoma. The sample here was peripheral blood mononuclear cells (PBMCs), taken before the second cycle of nivolumab.

CDR3 region: CASSSQGGPHEQYF. The CDR3 coding sequence is TGTGCCAGCAGCTCTCAGGGGGGGCCCCACGAGCAGTACTTC. The V and J genes are TRBV7-2 and TRBJ2-7; D is perhaps TRBD1 or TRBD2 (7 bases each). The CDR3 is 14 amino acids. The germline CDR1 and CDR2 sequences are SGHTA and FQGNSA. Trimming removed 4 bases from V and 5 bases from J, with 15 bases in between.